Listed below are T cell receptor beta chains from one sample, sequenced in a study of blood T cells in healthy people across ages. TCRdb fed the 5' RACE reads into MiXCR, producing one record per CDR3 protein. The table shows some 730,000 distinct CDR3 sequences, with 22% occurring only once. Source material: blood. These receptors all come from a man in his 70s in good health. Each CDR3 is given with its conserved first and last residue. A D gene is named only where the DNA matches it firmly. Clone size is stated in some rows and not others, as once, few, many or a class when expanded.

abundance: few; j_gene: TRBJ1-1; d_gene: TRBD1; v_gene: TRBV20-1; CDR3nt: TGCAGTGCTAAAGACGCAGGGGGAAAGAACACTGAAGCTTTCTTT; CDR3aa: CSAKDAGGKNTEAFF
abundance: -; j_gene: TRBJ1-5; d_gene: -; v_gene: TRBV20-1; CDR3nt: TGCAGTGTTCTAAACCGGGACACGGTTAGCAATCAGCCCCAGCATTTT; CDR3aa: CSVLNRDTVSNQPQHF
abundance: -; j_gene: TRBJ2-5; d_gene: TRBD1; v_gene: TRBV28; CDR3nt: TGTGCCAGCAGTTTACTAGATACCCGGGACAGGGAGTGGGAGACCCAGTACTTC; CDR3aa: CASSLLDTRDREWETQYF
abundance: -; j_gene: TRBJ2-7; d_gene: TRBD1; v_gene: TRBV28; CDR3nt: TGTGCCAGCAGGAACCGGGACAGAGTGGACGAGCAGTACTTC; CDR3aa: CASRNRDRVDEQYF
abundance: -; j_gene: TRBJ1-6; d_gene: -; v_gene: TRBV9; CDR3nt: TGTGCCAGCAGTGTTCGGGGCGGCTCACCCCTCCACTTT; CDR3aa: CASSVRGGSPLHF
abundance: -; j_gene: TRBJ2-1; d_gene: -; v_gene: TRBV6-2/TRBV6-3; CDR3nt: TGTGCCAGCAGTTATACGGCAGGGGCTCTAAATGAGCAGTTCTTC; CDR3aa: CASSYTAGALNEQFF
abundance: -; j_gene: TRBJ1-5; d_gene: -; v_gene: TRBV12-3/TRBV12-4; CDR3nt: TGTGCCAGCACCACGGTGGGGGGTCGCAATCAGCCCCAGCATTTT; CDR3aa: CASTTVGGRNQPQHF
abundance: -; j_gene: TRBJ2-3; d_gene: -; v_gene: TRBV6-6; CDR3nt: TGTGCCAGCAGTTATACTAGCCCGCGGGGAGATACGCAGTATTTT; CDR3aa: CASSYTSPRGDTQYF
abundance: -; j_gene: TRBJ2-7; d_gene: -; v_gene: TRBV28; CDR3nt: TGTGCCAGCGAGACCGTGCGGCCGCGCGAGCAGTACTTC; CDR3aa: CASETVRPREQYF
abundance: few; j_gene: TRBJ1-5; d_gene: -; v_gene: TRBV29-1; CDR3nt: TGCAGCGTTGAAGAGTCAGGGGCTGACAATCAGCCCCAGCATTTT; CDR3aa: CSVEESGADNQPQHF
abundance: -; j_gene: TRBJ1-2; d_gene: TRBD1; v_gene: TRBV29-1; CDR3nt: TGCAGCTCTTCATTGACAGGGCACTATGGCTACACCTTC; CDR3aa: CSSSLTGHYGYTF
abundance: few; j_gene: TRBJ1-2; d_gene: -; v_gene: TRBV28; CDR3nt: TGTGCCAGCATGACCCCCGGACGGAATCAATATGGCTACACCTTC; CDR3aa: CASMTPGRNQYGYTF
abundance: -; j_gene: TRBJ1-2; d_gene: -; v_gene: TRBV20-1; CDR3nt: TGCAGTACGCCCCCAACGGACAGCTATGGCTACACCTTC; CDR3aa: CSTPPTDSYGYTF
abundance: few; j_gene: TRBJ2-3; d_gene: -; v_gene: TRBV5-6; CDR3nt: TGTGCCAGCAGCTTTACGGGTACAGATACGCAGTATTTT; CDR3aa: CASSFTGTDTQYF
abundance: many; j_gene: TRBJ2-5; d_gene: -; v_gene: TRBV24-1; CDR3nt: TGTGCCACCAGTGATTTATTGGGATCCCAAGAGACCCAGTACTTC; CDR3aa: CATSDLLGSQETQYF
abundance: -; j_gene: TRBJ2-3; d_gene: TRBD2; v_gene: TRBV20-1; CDR3nt: TGCAGTGCTAGTTGGGGGGGTGGCACAGATACGCAGTATTTT; CDR3aa: CSASWGGGTDTQYF
abundance: few; j_gene: TRBJ2-3; d_gene: TRBD2; v_gene: TRBV6-5; CDR3nt: TGTGCCAGCAGTTACGGGGGAGGGCGGGCTGATACGCAGTATTTT; CDR3aa: CASSYGGGRADTQYF
abundance: -; j_gene: TRBJ2-4; d_gene: TRBD1; v_gene: TRBV18; CDR3nt: TGTGCCAGCTCACCGGGACAGAGCAAAAACATTCAGTACTTC; CDR3aa: CASSPGQSKNIQYF
abundance: few; j_gene: TRBJ2-5; d_gene: TRBD2; v_gene: TRBV25-1; CDR3nt: TGTGCCAGCAGCGCGGGAAGCGGGAGCAGGGAGACCCAGTACTTC; CDR3aa: CASSAGSGSRETQYF